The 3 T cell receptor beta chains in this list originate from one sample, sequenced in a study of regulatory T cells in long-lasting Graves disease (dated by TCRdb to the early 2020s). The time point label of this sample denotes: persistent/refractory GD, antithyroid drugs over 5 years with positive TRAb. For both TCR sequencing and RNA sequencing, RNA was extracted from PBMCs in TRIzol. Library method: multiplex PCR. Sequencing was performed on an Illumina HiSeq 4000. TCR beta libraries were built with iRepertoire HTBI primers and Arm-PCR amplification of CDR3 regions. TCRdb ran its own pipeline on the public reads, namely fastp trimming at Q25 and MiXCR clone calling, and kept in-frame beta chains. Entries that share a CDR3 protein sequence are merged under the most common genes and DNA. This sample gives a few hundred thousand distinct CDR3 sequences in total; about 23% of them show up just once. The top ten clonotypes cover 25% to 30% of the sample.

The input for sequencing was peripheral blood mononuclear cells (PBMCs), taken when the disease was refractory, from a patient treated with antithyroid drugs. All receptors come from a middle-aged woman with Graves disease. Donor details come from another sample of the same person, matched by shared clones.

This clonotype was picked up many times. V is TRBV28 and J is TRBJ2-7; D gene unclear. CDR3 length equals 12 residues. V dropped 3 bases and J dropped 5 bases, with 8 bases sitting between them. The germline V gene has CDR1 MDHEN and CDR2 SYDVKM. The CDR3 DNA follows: TGTGCCAGCAGTTTGAAGGGCCACGAGCAGTACTTC. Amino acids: CASSLKGHEQYF.

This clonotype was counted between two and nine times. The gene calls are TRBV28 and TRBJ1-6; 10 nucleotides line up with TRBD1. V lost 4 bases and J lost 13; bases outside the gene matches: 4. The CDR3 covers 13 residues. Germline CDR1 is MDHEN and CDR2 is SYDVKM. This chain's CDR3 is CASSSQDRGPLHF. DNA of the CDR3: TGTGCCAGCAGTTCCCAGGACAGGGGGCCCCTCCACTTT. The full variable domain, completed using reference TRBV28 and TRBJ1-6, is DVKVTQSSRYLVKRTGEKVFLECVQDMDHENMFWYRQDPGLGLRLIYFSYDVKMKEKGDIPEGYSVSREKKERFSLILESASTNQTSMYLCASSSQDRGPLHFGNGTRLTVT.

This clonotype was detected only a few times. The CDR3 region has the DNA TGTGCCATCAGTGAAGGACAACTAGCCAAAAACATTCAGTACTTC. Translated: CAISEGQLAKNIQYF. The chain links TRBV10-3 to TRBJ2-4; possible D gene TRBD1, 5 bases. V lost 3 bases to trimming and J lost 0 bases, with 9 bases between them. This CDR3 is built from 15 residues. CDR1 is ENHRY and CDR2 is SYGVKD in the germline V gene.